These T cell receptor beta chains were read from a single sample in a study of T cells in Graves' hyperthyroidism and ophthalmopathy. TCRdb reprocessed the multiplex PCR reads via MiXCR and lists one record per CDR3 protein. The sample carries 340,000 or so distinct CDR3 sequences, about 18% recorded once. Sequencing used blood. These receptors all come from a woman aged 50 to 60 with Graves' hyperthyroidism. Each CDR3 is given with its conserved first and last residue. The D gene is left open where the match is weak. Where a row states a size, it is once, few, many or the class of an expanded clone; other rows omit it.

abundance,d_gene,v_gene,j_gene,CDR3nt,CDR3aa
-,-,TRBV20-1,TRBJ2-7,TGCAGTGCTAGTGGCGAGGAGCAGTACTTC,CSASGEEQYF
-,TRBD1,TRBV10-3,TRBJ2-5,TGTGCCATCAGTGAGTCCCCGGACAGGGGGGAGACCCAGTACTTC,CAISESPDRGETQYF
-,-,TRBV6-1,TRBJ1-2,TGTGCCAGCAGTGAATCGGCGAACTATGGCTACACCTTC,CASSESANYGYTF
many,-,TRBV27,TRBJ1-4,TGTGCCAGCAGTTTAACGAGACAAACTAATGAAAAACTGTTTTTT,CASSLTRQTNEKLFF
few,TRBD1,TRBV4-1,TRBJ1-2,TGCGCCAGCAGCCAAGAACAGGGGGCCTTAGGCTATGGCTACACCTTC,CASSQEQGALGYGYTF
-,-,TRBV20-1,TRBJ2-2,TGCAGTGCTAGAGAACTACGGACCGCGAACACCGGGGAGCTGTTTTTT,CSARELRTANTGELFF
many,-,TRBV12-3/TRBV12-4,TRBJ2-4,TGTGCCAGCAGCCTCGGGGGAGCCAAAAACATTCAGTACTTC,CASSLGGAKNIQYF
many,-,TRBV18,TRBJ2-5,TGTGCCAGCTCAGAGGCCACCCCAAGAGAGACCCAGTACTTC,CASSEATPRETQYF
many,TRBD1,TRBV11-1,TRBJ1-6,TGTGCCAGCAGACCGGCCGGGACAGGCCTTAATTCACCCCTCCACTTT,CASRPAGTGLNSPLHF
many,TRBD1,TRBV5-1,TRBJ1-1,TGCGCCAGCAGCTTGGAGGCAGGGGGTCACACTGAAGCTTTCTTT,CASSLEAGGHTEAFF
many,-,TRBV12-3/TRBV12-4,TRBJ2-3,TGTGCCAGCAGTCCCGGGCCTACCGCTGGTACGCAGTATTTT,CASSPGPTAGTQYF
many,-,TRBV6-1,TRBJ2-1,TGTGCCAGCAGTGAATCCAGTCTAGCGACCTACAATGAGCAGTTCTTC,CASSESSLATYNEQFF
many,TRBD2,TRBV7-2,TRBJ2-5,TGTGCCAGCAACCTTAGGTGGGGGGGAGAGACCCAGTACTTC,CASNLRWGGETQYF
few,-,TRBV9,TRBJ2-3,TGTGCCAGCAGCTTCCTTCCCGGAGATACGCAGTATTTT,CASSFLPGDTQYF
-,-,TRBV11-1,TRBJ2-2,TGTGCCAGCACCCCGGAACCACTAGGGAACACCGGGGAGCTGTTTTTT,CASTPEPLGNTGELFF
many,TRBD2,TRBV12-3/TRBV12-4,TRBJ2-3,TGTGCCAGCACGGGGGGACTAGCCACAGATACGCAGTATTTT,CASTGGLATDTQYF
many,-,TRBV11-2,TRBJ2-2,TGTGCCAGCAGCTTAGAACGTACCGGGGAGCTGTTTTTT,CASSLERTGELFF
many,-,TRBV10-3,TRBJ1-2,TGTGCCATCAGTGAGTCCCCGGCCTATGGCTACACCTTC,CAISESPAYGYTF
-,TRBD1,TRBV3-1,TRBJ1-2,TGTGCCAGCAGCTGGAGGACAGGAGGATATGGCTACACCTTC,CASSWRTGGYGYTF
-,-,TRBV30,TRBJ1-3,TGTGCCTGGAGAGGTCCCGGCTCTGGAAACACCATATATTTT,CAWRGPGSGNTIYF
many,-,TRBV27,TRBJ1-5,TGTGCCAGCAGTTTAGAGGGGTTCGGGGGCTCGAGCAATCAGCCCCAGCATTTT,CASSLEGFGGSSNQPQHF
-,-,TRBV20-1,TRBJ2-7,TGCAGTGCTAGACGAACTAGCCACGAGCAGTACTTC,CSARRTSHEQYF
-,TRBD2,TRBV2,TRBJ2-2,TGTGCCAGCAAAGGGACTAGCGGAGCACTGAACACCGGGGAGCTGTTTTTT,CASKGTSGALNTGELFF
-,-,TRBV19,TRBJ1-1,TGTGCCAGTGGACAGCGGAACACTGAAGCTTTCTTT,CASGQRNTEAFF
-,-,TRBV29-1,TRBJ1-1,TGCAGCGCTGAGGGCGTACCGGGGGAAAACACTGAAGCTTTCTTT,CSAEGVPGENTEAFF
many,-,TRBV30,TRBJ2-3,TGTGCCTGGAGCGCGGGCACAGATACGCAGTATTTT,CAWSAGTDTQYF
few,TRBD1,TRBV12-3/TRBV12-4,TRBJ2-5,TGTGCCAGCAGCAAGACAGGGGTACAAGAGACCCAGTACTTC,CASSKTGVQETQYF
many,TRBD2,TRBV28,TRBJ2-1,TGTGCCAGCAGTTTAAGCCTAGCGGGCCTCAATGAGCAGTTCTTC,CASSLSLAGLNEQFF
-,TRBD2,TRBV15,TRBJ2-2,TGTGCCACCAGCGCGGGGGGGAGCGGGGAGCTGTTTTTT,CATSAGGSGELFF
many,-,TRBV6-2/TRBV6-3,TRBJ2-2,TGTGCCAGCAGTTACGGGCCCCGACGCGCGCCCGGGGAGCTGTTTTTT,CASSYGPRRAPGELFF
-,TRBD2,TRBV27,TRBJ2-7,TGTGCCAGCCAAAGCGGGAGAGGATCCTACGAGCGGTACTTC,CASQSGRGSYERYF
many,-,TRBV29-1,TRBJ2-3,TGCAGCGTTGGGGGTGAGCCCAACACAGATACGCAGTATTTT,CSVGGEPNTDTQYF
many,-,TRBV2,TRBJ2-5,TGTGCCAGCAGTGAATACGGGTCAAGGGTGGGAGAGACCCAGTACTTC,CASSEYGSRVGETQYF
-,-,TRBV4-1,TRBJ2-5,TGCGCCAGCAGCCAGCCGGGGTGTGAGGAGACCCAGTACTTC,CASSQPGCEETQYF
many,-,TRBV30,TRBJ2-2,TGTGCCTGGAGTCCGGGGCTAGGGGCCGGGGAGCTGTTTTTT,CAWSPGLGAGELFF
few,TRBD1,TRBV29-1,TRBJ1-2,TGCAGCGTTGAGGGACAGGGGGCCTATGGCTACACCTTC,CSVEGQGAYGYTF
-,-,TRBV29-1,TRBJ2-1,TGCAGCGTTATTGGGGGGGCCTACGAGCAGTTCTTC,CSVIGGAYEQFF
-,TRBD1,TRBV24-1,TRBJ2-3,TGTGCCACCAGCGCTACAGGGGGCGCAACAGATACGCAGTATTTT,CATSATGGATDTQYF
few,-,TRBV7-8,TRBJ2-3,TGTGCCACCATGACCAGCAATAGGGGAGTGGGAGATACGCAGTATTTT,CATMTSNRGVGDTQYF
-,-,TRBV5-1,TRBJ1-6,TGCGCCAGCAGATTGGACCCGGATTCACCCCTCCACTTT,CASRLDPDSPLHF
few,TRBD1,TRBV6-5,TRBJ1-6,TGTGCCAGCAGGGCAGACAGGGCGAATTCACCCCTCCACTTT,CASRADRANSPLHF